This TCR beta chain was identified during a study of STAT3 mutations in large granular lymphocyte leukemia. Study context: Canonical activating STAT3 mutations were detected in roughly half of the longitudinally sequenced T-LGLL patients. More than half of T-LGLL patients received immunosuppressive therapy.

Details on this clone: Its specificity is not known.

Study-wide points: In T-cell large granular lymphocyte leukemia, about half of patients showed multiple immunodominant subclonotypes. Persisting codominant clonotypes may have hidden a small pathogenic clone.

Each sample's TCRbeta library yielded on average around 44,000 productive templates. Sequencing used immunoSEQ multiplex PCR; TCRdb keeps in-frame clones, though not all of them. The sample carries around 30,000 clones, approximately 83% recorded once. Germline V gives CDR1 MNHNY, CDR2 SVGAGI (reference sequence). This CDR3 contains 14 residues. V shed 1 base and J shed 1 base, with 6 bases lying between them. The receptor was isolated from a man in his fifties or sixties with T-cell large granular lymphocyte leukemia. Some clones in this sample may be carry-over from other donors' samples. The sample consisted of peripheral blood mononuclear cells. This chain joins TRBV6-6 and TRBJ2-3, with D possibly TRBD2 on 5 matching bases. The CDR3 protein is CASSYLGGTDTQYF. In DNA, the CDR3 is TGTGCCAGCAGTTACTTGGGAGGCACAGATACGCAGTATTTT.